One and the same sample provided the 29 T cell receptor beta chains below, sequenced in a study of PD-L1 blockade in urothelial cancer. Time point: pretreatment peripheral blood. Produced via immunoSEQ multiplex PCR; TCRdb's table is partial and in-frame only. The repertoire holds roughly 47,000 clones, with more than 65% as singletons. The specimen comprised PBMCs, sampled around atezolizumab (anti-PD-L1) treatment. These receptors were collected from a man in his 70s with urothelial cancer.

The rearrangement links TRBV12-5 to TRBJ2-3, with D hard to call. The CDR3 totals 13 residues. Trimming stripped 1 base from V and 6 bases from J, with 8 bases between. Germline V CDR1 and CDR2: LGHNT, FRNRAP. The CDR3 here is CASGLGPQDTQYF. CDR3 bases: TGTGCTAGTGGTTTGGGGCCCCAGGATACGCAGTATTTT.

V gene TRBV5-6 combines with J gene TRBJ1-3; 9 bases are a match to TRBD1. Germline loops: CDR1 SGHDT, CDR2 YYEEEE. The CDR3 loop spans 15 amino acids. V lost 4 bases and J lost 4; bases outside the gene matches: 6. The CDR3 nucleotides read TGTGCCAGCAGCCGGGGGACAGGGAAAGGAAACACCATATATTTT. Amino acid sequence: CASSRGTGKGNTIYF.

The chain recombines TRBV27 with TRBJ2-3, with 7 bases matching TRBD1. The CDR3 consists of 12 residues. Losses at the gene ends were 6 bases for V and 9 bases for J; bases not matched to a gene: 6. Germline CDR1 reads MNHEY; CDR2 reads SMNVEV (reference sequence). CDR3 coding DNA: TGTGCCAGCAGACTCTCAGGGGGAACGCAGTATTTT. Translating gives CASRLSGGTQYF.

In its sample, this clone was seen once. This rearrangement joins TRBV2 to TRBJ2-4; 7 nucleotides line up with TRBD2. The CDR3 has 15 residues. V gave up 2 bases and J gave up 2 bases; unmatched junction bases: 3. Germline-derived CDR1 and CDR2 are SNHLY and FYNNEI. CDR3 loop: CASSEWGGTKNIQYF. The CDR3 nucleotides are TGTGCCAGCAGTGAATGGGGGGGTACCAAAAACATTCAGTACTTC.

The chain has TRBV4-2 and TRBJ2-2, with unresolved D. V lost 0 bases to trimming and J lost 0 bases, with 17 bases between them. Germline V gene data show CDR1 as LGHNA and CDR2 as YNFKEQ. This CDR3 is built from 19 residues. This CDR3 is CASSQEPEASESNTGELFF. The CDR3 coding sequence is TGTGCCAGCAGCCAAGAGCCGGAAGCTTCGGAGTCGAACACCGGGGAGCTGTTTTTT.

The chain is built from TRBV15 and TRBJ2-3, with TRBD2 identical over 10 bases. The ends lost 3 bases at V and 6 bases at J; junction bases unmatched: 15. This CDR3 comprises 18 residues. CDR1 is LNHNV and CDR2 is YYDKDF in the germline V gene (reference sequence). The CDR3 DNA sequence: TGTGCCACCAGCAGGAGAGGGAACAGCGGGAGGGCCCGGGATACGCAGTATTTT. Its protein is CATSRRGNSGRARDTQYF.

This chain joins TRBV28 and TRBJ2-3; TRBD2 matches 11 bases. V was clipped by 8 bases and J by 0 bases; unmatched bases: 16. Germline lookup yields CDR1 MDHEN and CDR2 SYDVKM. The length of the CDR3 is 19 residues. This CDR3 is CASPKPGLAVPLSTDTQYF. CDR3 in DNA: TGTGCCAGCCCGAAACCGGGACTAGCGGTTCCCCTGAGCACAGATACGCAGTATTTT. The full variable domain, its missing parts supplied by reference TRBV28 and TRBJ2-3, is DVKVTQSSRYLVKRTGEKVFLECVQDMDHENMFWYRQDPGLGLRLIYFSYDVKMKEKGDIPEGYSVSREKKERFSLILESASTNQTSMYLCASPKPGLAVPLSTDTQYFGPGTRLTVL.

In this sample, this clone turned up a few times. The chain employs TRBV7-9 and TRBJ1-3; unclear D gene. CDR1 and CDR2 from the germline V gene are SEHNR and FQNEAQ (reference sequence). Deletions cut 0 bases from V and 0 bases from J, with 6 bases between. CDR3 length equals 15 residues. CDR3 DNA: TGTGCCAGCAGCTTAGCGCGTAGCTCTGGAAACACCATATATTTT. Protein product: CASSLARSSGNTIYF.

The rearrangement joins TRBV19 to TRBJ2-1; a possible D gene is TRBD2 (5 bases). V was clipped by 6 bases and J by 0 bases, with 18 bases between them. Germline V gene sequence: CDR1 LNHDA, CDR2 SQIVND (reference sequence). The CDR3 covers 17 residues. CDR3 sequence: CASSHISWTFSYNEQFF. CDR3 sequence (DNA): TGTGCCAGTAGCCACATTTCGTGGACTTTCTCCTACAATGAGCAGTTCTTC.

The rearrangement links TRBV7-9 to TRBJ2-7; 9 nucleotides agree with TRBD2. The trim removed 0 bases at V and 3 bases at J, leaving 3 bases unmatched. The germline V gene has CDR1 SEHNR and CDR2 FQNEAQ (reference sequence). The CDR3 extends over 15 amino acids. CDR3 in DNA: TGTGCCAGCAGCTTAGCGGCTAGCGGGGACTACGAGCAGTACTTC. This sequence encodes CASSLAASGDYEQYF.

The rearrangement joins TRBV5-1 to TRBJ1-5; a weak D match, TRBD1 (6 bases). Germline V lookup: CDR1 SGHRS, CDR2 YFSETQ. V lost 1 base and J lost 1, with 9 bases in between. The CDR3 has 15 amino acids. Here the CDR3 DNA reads TGCGCCAGCAGCTTGTCTACAGGGAGCAATCAGCCCCAGCATTTT. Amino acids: CASSLSTGSNQPQHF.

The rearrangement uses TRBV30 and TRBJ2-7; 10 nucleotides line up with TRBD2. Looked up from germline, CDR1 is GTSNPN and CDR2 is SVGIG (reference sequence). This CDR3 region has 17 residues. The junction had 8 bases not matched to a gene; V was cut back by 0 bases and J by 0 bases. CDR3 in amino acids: CAWSVPRASGSSYEQYF. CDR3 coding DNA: TGTGCCTGGAGTGTACCCCGGGCTAGCGGGAGCTCCTACGAGCAGTACTTC. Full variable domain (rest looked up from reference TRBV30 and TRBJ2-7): SQTIHQWPATLVQPVGSPLSLECTVEGTSNPNLYWYRQAAGRGLQLLFYSVGIGQISSEVPQNLSASRPQDRQFILSSKKLLLSDSGFYLCAWSVPRASGSSYEQYFGPGTRLTVT.

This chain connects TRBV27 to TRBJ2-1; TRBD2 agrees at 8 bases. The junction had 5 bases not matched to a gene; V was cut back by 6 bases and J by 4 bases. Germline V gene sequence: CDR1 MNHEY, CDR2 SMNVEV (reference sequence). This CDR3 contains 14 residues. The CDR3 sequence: CASRLADVYNEQFF. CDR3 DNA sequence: TGTGCCAGCAGACTAGCGGATGTATACAATGAGCAGTTCTTC.

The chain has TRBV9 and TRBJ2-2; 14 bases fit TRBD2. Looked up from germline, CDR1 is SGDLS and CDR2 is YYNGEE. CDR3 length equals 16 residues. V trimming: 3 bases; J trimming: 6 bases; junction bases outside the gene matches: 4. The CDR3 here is CASSAGLAGAAGELFF. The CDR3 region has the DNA TGTGCCAGCAGCGCGGGACTAGCGGGAGCCGCCGGGGAGCTGTTTTTT.

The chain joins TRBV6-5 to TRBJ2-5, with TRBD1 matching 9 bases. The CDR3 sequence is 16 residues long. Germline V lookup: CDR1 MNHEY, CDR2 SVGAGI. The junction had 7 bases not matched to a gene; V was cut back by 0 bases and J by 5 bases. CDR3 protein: CASSYSGTGSLETQYF. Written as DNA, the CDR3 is TGTGCCAGCAGTTACTCGGGGACAGGGAGTCTCGAGACCCAGTACTTC.

In DNA form, the CDR3 reads TGCGCCAGCAGGGTGTCAGTTGGGCCCTACAATGAGCAGTTCTTC. It yields the protein CASRVSVGPYNEQFF. The gene calls are TRBV5-1 and TRBJ2-1; D is unclear. This CDR3 region has 15 residues. Germline CDR1 reads SGHRS; CDR2 reads YFSETQ. Trimming took off 5 bases at V and 2 bases at J, with 14 bases between the two ends.

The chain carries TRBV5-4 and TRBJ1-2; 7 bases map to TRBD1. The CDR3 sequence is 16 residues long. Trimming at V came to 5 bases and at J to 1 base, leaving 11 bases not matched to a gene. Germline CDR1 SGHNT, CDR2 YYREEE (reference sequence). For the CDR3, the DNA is TGTGCCAGCAGGGACAGGTCCATTCGCTATAACTATGGCTACACCTTC. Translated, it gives CASRDRSIRYNYGYTF.

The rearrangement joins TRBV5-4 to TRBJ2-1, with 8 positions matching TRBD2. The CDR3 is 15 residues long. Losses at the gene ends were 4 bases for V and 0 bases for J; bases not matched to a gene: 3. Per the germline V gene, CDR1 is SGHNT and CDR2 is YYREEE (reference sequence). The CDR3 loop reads CASSPSGYSYNEQFF. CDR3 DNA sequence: TGTGCCAGCAGCCCTAGCGGGTACTCCTACAATGAGCAGTTCTTC.

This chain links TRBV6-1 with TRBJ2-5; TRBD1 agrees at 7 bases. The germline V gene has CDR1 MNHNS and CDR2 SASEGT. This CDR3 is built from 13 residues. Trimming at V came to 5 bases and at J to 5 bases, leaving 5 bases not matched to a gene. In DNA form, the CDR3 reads TGTGCCAGCAGTCCCGACAGGGATGAGACCCAGTACTTC. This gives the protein CASSPDRDETQYF.

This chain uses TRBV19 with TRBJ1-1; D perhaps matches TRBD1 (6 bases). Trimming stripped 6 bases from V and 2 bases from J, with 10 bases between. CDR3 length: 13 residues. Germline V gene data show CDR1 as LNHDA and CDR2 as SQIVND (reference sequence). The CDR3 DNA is TGTGCCAGTAGCGACAGGATAAACACTGAAGCTTTCTTT. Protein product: CASSDRINTEAFF.

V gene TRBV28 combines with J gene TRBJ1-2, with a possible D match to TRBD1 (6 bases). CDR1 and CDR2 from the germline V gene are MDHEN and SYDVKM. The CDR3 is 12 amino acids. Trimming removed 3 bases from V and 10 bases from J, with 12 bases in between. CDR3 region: CASSFLQGYYTF. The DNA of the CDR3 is TGTGCCAGCAGTTTTTTGCAGGGGTACTACACCTTC.

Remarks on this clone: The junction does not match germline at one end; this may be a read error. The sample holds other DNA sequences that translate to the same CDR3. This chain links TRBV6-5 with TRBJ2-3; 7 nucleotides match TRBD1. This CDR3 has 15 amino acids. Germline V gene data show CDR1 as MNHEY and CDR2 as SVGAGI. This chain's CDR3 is CASSSNGRGTDTQYF. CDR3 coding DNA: TGTGCCAGCAGTTCCAACGGCAGGGGGACAGATACGCAGTACTTT.

The CDR3 region is CASTHPGQGLNNSPLHF. CDR3 sequence (DNA): TGTGCCAGCACACACCCGGGACAGGGGCTGAATAATTCACCCCTCCACTTT. This chain links TRBV2 with TRBJ1-6; 10 positions match TRBD1. From germline, CDR1 is SNHLY and CDR2 FYNNEI. The CDR3 contains 17 residues. V trimming: 7 bases; J trimming: 5 bases; junction bases outside the gene matches: 11. Combining the CDR3 with reference TRBV2 and TRBJ1-6 gives the whole variable domain EPEVTQTPSHQVTQMGQEVILRCVPISNHLYFYWYRQILGQKVEFLVSFYNNEISEKSEIFDDQFSVERPDGSNFTLKIRSTKLEDSAMYFCASTHPGQGLNNSPLHFGNGTRLTVT.

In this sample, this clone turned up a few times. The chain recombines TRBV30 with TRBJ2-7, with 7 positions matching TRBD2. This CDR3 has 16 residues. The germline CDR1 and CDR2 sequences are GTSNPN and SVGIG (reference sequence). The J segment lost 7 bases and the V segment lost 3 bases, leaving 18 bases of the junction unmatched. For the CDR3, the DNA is TGTGCCTGGAGCCGGGAGGCAGTTCTGAGTGAGAGGGAGCAGTACTTC. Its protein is CAWSREAVLSEREQYF.

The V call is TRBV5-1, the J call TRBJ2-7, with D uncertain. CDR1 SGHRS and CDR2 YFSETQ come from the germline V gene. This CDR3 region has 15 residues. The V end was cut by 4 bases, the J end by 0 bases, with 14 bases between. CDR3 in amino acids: CASSPPRSSSYEQYF. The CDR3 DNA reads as TGCGCCAGCAGCCCCCCTAGGTCAAGCTCCTACGAGCAGTACTTC.

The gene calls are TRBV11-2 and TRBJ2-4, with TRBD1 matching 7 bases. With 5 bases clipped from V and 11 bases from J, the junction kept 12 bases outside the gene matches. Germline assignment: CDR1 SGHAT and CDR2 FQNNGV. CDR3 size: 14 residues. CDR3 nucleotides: TGTGCCAGCAGCCCCGGGGACAGCTCGATTGTTCAGTACTTC. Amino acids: CASSPGDSSIVQYF.

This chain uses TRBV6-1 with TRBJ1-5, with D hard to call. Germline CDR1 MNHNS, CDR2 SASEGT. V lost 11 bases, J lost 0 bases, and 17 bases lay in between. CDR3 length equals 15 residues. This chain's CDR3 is CALTEGAYSNQPQHF. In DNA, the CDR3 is TGTGCCCTAACGGAGGGAGCATATAGCAATCAGCCCCAGCATTTT.

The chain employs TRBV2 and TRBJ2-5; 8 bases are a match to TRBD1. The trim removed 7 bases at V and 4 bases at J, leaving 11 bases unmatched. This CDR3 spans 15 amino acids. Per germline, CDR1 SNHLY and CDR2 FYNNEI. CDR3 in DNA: TGTGCCAGCAACTTCCAGACAGGGGTAGGAGAGACCCAGTACTTC. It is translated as CASNFQTGVGETQYF. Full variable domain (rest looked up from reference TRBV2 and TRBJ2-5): EPEVTQTPSHQVTQMGQEVILRCVPISNHLYFYWYRQILGQKVEFLVSFYNNEISEKSEIFDDQFSVERPDGSNFTLKIRSTKLEDSAMYFCASNFQTGVGETQYFGPGTRLLVL.

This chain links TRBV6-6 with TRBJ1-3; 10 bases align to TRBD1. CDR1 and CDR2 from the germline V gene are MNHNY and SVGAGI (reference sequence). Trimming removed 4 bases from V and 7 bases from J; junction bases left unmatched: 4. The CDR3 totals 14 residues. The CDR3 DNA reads TGTGCCAGCAGTTTGGGACAGGGGCCGAACACCATATATTTT. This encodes CASSLGQGPNTIYF.